The 7 T cell receptor beta chains listed next were all sequenced from one sample in a study of blood T cell repertoires in COVID-19. The table came from immunoSEQ multiplex PCR; TCRdb's copy has only in-frame clones and leaves some out. The sample shows around 100,000 clones, roughly 85% of them seen only once. The sequencing sample was made of peripheral blood. These receptors came from a man aged 70 or older with active or convalescent COVID-19.

This clone was detected a few times. The chain has TRBV28 and TRBJ1-1; D is ambiguous. V shed 5 bases and J shed 4 bases, with 20 bases lying between them. CDR1 is MDHEN and CDR2 is SYDVKM in the germline V gene. The length of the CDR3 is 16 residues. CDR3 nucleotides: TGTGCCAGCAGTCGGCCCCGGGGAGGGCTCGGCACTGAAGCTTTCTTT. It encodes CASSRPRGGLGTEAFF. Drawing the rest from reference TRBV28 and TRBJ1-1, the complete variable domain is DVKVTQSSRYLVKRTGEKVFLECVQDMDHENMFWYRQDPGLGLRLIYFSYDVKMKEKGDIPEGYSVSREKKERFSLILESASTNQTSMYLCASSRPRGGLGTEAFFGQGTRLTVV.

The V gene is TRBV7-2, the J gene TRBJ2-7; weak D call: TRBD2 (6 bases). V was clipped by 1 base and J by 3 bases, with 10 bases between them. Germline CDR1 and CDR2: SGHTA and FQGNSA. This CDR3 is 14 amino acids long. The CDR3 nucleotides are TGTGCCAGCAGCTTAGGCGGGAACTTCTACGAGCAGTACTTC. It is translated as CASSLGGNFYEQYF.

The chain carries TRBV14 and TRBJ2-5; D may be TRBD2 (6 bases). The CDR3 covers 16 residues. Germline loops: CDR1 SGHDN, CDR2 FVKESK. With 4 bases removed from V and 5 bases from J, the gap between germline ends came to 20 bases. The CDR3 bases are TGTGCCAGCAGCCCGCATCGGACTACAAGAACGGAGACCCAGTACTTC. Encoded protein: CASSPHRTTRTETQYF.

The chain carries TRBV3-1 (or the pseudogene TRBV3-2) and TRBJ1-2, with D possibly TRBD1 on 5 matching bases. CDR3 length: 15 residues. Per germline, CDR1 LGHDT and CDR2 YNNKEL (reference sequence). The V gene lost 3 bases and the J gene lost 4 bases, with 15 bases spanning the gap. CDR3 coding DNA: TGTGCCAGCAGCCAGGGGGAGGGGAGGGCCTATGGCTACACCTTC. This sequence encodes CASSQGEGRAYGYTF.

The chain recombines TRBV6-6 with TRBJ2-2; 13 nucleotides line up with TRBD2. In germline, CDR1 is MNHNY, CDR2 SVGAGI (reference sequence). With 6 bases clipped from V and 5 bases from J, the junction kept 18 bases outside the gene matches. CDR3 size: 20 residues. The CDR3 loop is CASSKAGLAGLTGFTGELFF. In DNA form, the CDR3 reads TGTGCCAGCAGCAAGGCGGGACTAGCGGGACTTACGGGGTTTACCGGGGAGCTGTTTTTT.

This rearrangement joins TRBV7-9 to TRBJ1-3; unclear D gene. CDR1 SEHNR and CDR2 FQNEAQ come from the germline V gene (reference sequence). The ends were cut back, 7 bases at V and 4 bases at J, with 14 bases in the middle. The CDR3 sequence is 14 residues long. This CDR3 reads CASTKSASGNTIYF. CDR3 nucleotide sequence: TGTGCCAGCACCAAATCGGCTAGCGGAAACACCATATATTTT.

V and J are TRBV5-4 and TRBJ1-5; TRBD1 aligns across 8 bases. V dropped 2 bases and J dropped 4; count of bases not matched to a gene: 5. The length of the CDR3 is 15 residues. From germline, CDR1 is SGHNT and CDR2 YYREEE (reference sequence). For the CDR3, the DNA is TGTGCCAGCAGCTTCGGGACAGGACTTAATCAGCCCCAGCATTTT. Protein sequence: CASSFGTGLNQPQHF.